This T cell receptor (beta chain) appears in the sequencing data of a study of Graves' ophthalmopathy and Graves' hyperthyroidism. Findings of the study overall: As the model predicted ophthalmopathy progression, it achieved a sensitivity of approximately 65% and a specificity of about 72%.

Uncontrolled infections, other autoimmune diseases, pregnancy or lactation barred patients from enrollment. This clonotype appeared many times. The antigen is not known. Amplification targeted the TCR beta CDR3 regions, with RNA transcripts as the source material. HTBI-primed RT-PCR formed the first round, and a multiplex PCR formed the second. A single record per CDR3 protein comes from TCRdb applying MiXCR to the multiplex PCR reads. This table holds nearly 400,000 distinct CDR3 sequences, approximately 16% found once. Germline V gene sequence: CDR1 MNHEY, CDR2 SMNVEV (reference sequence). Trimming pared 1 base from V and 0 bases from J, leaving 6 bases between. This CDR3 contains 14 residues.

The receptor comes from a woman aged 18-29 years with Graves' ophthalmopathy. V is TRBV27 and J is TRBJ1-1, with D uncertain. Sequencing was done on a sample of peripheral blood. The CDR3 here is CASSLWDMNTEAFF. The CDR3 nucleotides are TGTGCCAGCAGTTTATGGGATATGAACACTGAAGCTTTCTTT.